The 11 T cell receptor beta chains in this list originate from one sample, sequenced in a study of CD8 T cells in Susac syndrome. An amount of RNA that ranged from roughly 0.5 to 1 ug was reverse transcribed with random hexamers. TCRdb re-called the immunoSEQ multiplex PCR reads through MiXCR, storing one row per CDR3 protein. The data contain about 73,000 distinct CDR3 sequences, approximately 95% of them singletons. Sample: CD8+ T cells from PBMCs. These receptors were obtained from a human donor with multiple sclerosis.

The chain couples TRBV27 to TRBJ2-3; D possibly corresponds to TRBD1 (6 bases). The V gene's germline CDR1 is MNHEY and CDR2 SMNVEV (reference sequence). V was pared by 5 bases and J by 2 bases, with 8 bases between. The CDR3 has 13 amino acids. CDR3 in DNA: TGTGCCAGCAGTGACAGGTACACAGATACGCAGTATTTT. The encoded protein is CASSDRYTDTQYF.

V is TRBV7-8 and J is TRBJ2-7; 7 nucleotides align to TRBD1. The trim removed 1 base at V and 5 bases at J, leaving 8 bases unmatched. The CDR3 has 15 residues. Germline values: CDR1 SGHVS, CDR2 FQNEAQ. CDR3 DNA sequence: TGTGCCAGCAGCTTAGTTGGGACAGTTCTGGACGAGCAGTACTTC. Amino acid sequence: CASSLVGTVLDEQYF.

The chain carries TRBV7-9 and TRBJ1-1; no reliable D call. Germline lookup yields CDR1 SEHNR and CDR2 FQNEAQ (reference sequence). Trimming cost V 1 base and J 1 base, with 7 bases left between them. There are 14 residues in the CDR3. CDR3 DNA sequence: TGTGCCAGCAGCTTAGATCCGGGGAACACTGAAGCTTTCTTT. Protein product: CASSLDPGNTEAFF. The whole variable domain, remainder taken from reference TRBV7-9 and TRBJ1-1, is DTGVSQNPRHKITKRGQNVTFRCDPISEHNRLYWYRQTLGQGPEFLTYFQNEAQLEKSRLLSDRFSAERPKGSFSTLEIQRTEQGDSAMYLCASSLDPGNTEAFFGQGTRLTVV.

This rearrangement joins TRBV4-2 to TRBJ2-2; perhaps TRBD1 as D (6 bases). CDR1 is LGHNA and CDR2 is YNFKEQ in the germline V gene. Trimming shortened V by 4 bases and J by 4 bases, and 10 bases separated the two germline ends. The length of the CDR3 is 14 residues. CDR3 loop: CASSPWTVTGELFF. The CDR3 coding sequence is TGTGCCAGCAGCCCTTGGACAGTCACCGGGGAGCTGTTTTTT.

This chain connects TRBV30 to TRBJ1-1; D is uncertain. Trimming shortened V by 4 bases and J by 4 bases, and 16 bases separated the two germline ends. This CDR3 contains 14 residues. CDR1 GTSNPN and CDR2 SVGIG come from the germline V gene (reference sequence). CDR3 sequence: CAWTEGSGITEAFF. CDR3 nucleotides: TGTGCCTGGACGGAGGGTTCGGGGATCACTGAAGCTTTCTTT.

The J gene is TRBJ1-2, the V gene TRBV19; TRBD1 agrees at 8 bases. The CDR3 extends over 15 amino acids. V was pared by 4 bases and J by 2 bases, with 6 bases of the junction left unmatched. Germline CDR1 and CDR2: LNHDA and SQIVND (reference sequence). The CDR3: CASSTDRDLNYGYTF. CDR3 bases: TGTGCCAGTAGTACGGACAGGGACCTGAACTATGGCTACACCTTC.

V usage is TRBV23-1 and J usage is TRBJ1-6; weak D call: TRBD1 (5 bases). TRBV23-1 is labeled an ORF, and its function is uncertain. Trimming removed 0 bases from V and 9 bases from J, with 12 bases in between. CDR3 length: 15 amino acids. CDR3 nucleotide sequence: TGCGCCAGCAGTCAATCATGGACATCACTTTCACCCCTCCACTTT. Residues: CASSQSWTSLSPLHF.

The J gene is TRBJ2-2, the V gene TRBV9, with unresolved D. Germline-derived CDR1 and CDR2 are SGDLS and YYNGEE. The CDR3 has 13 residues. The V and J ends lost 3 bases and 7 bases respectively, with 10 bases between them. The CDR3 reads CASSAYRDGELFF. DNA of the CDR3: TGTGCCAGCAGCGCCTATAGGGACGGGGAGCTGTTTTTT. Combining the CDR3 with reference TRBV9 and TRBJ2-2 gives the whole variable domain DSGVTQTPKHLITATGQRVTLRCSPRSGDLSVYWYQQSLDQGLQFLIQYYNGEERAKGNILERFSAQQFPDLHSELNLSSLELGDSALYFCASSAYRDGELFFGEGSRLTVL.

V gene TRBV28 combines with J gene TRBJ1-1; D is perhaps TRBD1 (6 bases). V was pared by 2 bases and J by 4 bases, with 11 bases between. The CDR3 totals 14 residues. Germline V gene lookup returns CDR1 MDHEN and CDR2 SYDVKM. The CDR3 DNA sequence: TGTGCCAGCAGTTTAAACAGGGAGGCCACTGAAGCTTTCTTT. This translates into CASSLNREATEAFF.

The CDR3 spells CASSLVEGDGYTF. CDR3 sequence (DNA): TGTGCCAGCAGCTTAGTTGAGGGGGATGGCTACACCTTC. This rearrangement joins TRBV7-2 to TRBJ1-2, with TRBD1 as a possible D gene (6 bases). Germline V lookup: CDR1 SGHTA, CDR2 FQGNSA. Trimming left V 1 base short and J 6 bases short, with 9 bases between. The CDR3 has 13 amino acids. Using reference TRBV7-2 and TRBJ1-2 for the parts outside the CDR3, the full variable domain is GAGVSQSPSNKVTEKGKDVELRCDPISGHTALYWYRQSLGQGLEFLIYFQGNSAPDKSGLPSDRFSAERTGGSVSTLTIQRTQQEDSAVYLCASSLVEGDGYTFGSGTRLTVV.

In this sample, this clonotype turned up once. This chain joins TRBV9 and TRBJ1-1; no reliable D call. Trimming left V 3 bases short and J 4 bases short, with 7 bases between. The CDR3 has 12 residues. Per the germline V gene, CDR1 is SGDLS and CDR2 is YYNGEE. CDR3 sequence: CASSALGTEAFF. As DNA, the CDR3 is TGTGCCAGCAGCGCCTTGGGCACTGAAGCTTTCTTT. Full variable domain (remainder filled in from reference TRBV9 and TRBJ1-1): DSGVTQTPKHLITATGQRVTLRCSPRSGDLSVYWYQQSLDQGLQFLIQYYNGEERAKGNILERFSAQQFPDLHSELNLSSLELGDSALYFCASSALGTEAFFGQGTRLTVV.